The 15 T cell receptor beta chains below were found in one sample sequenced in a study of blood T cell repertoires in COVID-19. Sequenced by immunoSEQ multiplex PCR; TCRdb stores in-frame clones only, minus some. This sample has a few hundred thousand clones; approximately 90% occur once, and the top ten carry 12%. Sequencing was carried out using peripheral blood. These receptors all stem from a woman aged 18-29 years who had recovered from COVID-19.

This CDR3 reads CASSSGRGFAYEQYF. For the CDR3, the DNA is TGCGCCAGCAGCTCTGGACGGGGATTTGCCTACGAGCAGTACTTC. The chain couples TRBV4-1 to TRBJ2-7, with a tentative D call TRBD2 (5 bases). The ends were cut back, 5 bases at V and 2 bases at J, with 16 bases in the middle. The CDR3 runs 15 residues. Germline V CDR1 and CDR2: MGHRA, YSYEKL.

This clone was recorded only once. The chain has TRBV11-2 and TRBJ2-7; 7 nucleotides align to TRBD2. The J segment lost 0 bases and the V segment lost 0 bases, leaving 5 bases of the junction unmatched. The CDR3 is made up of 16 amino acids. Looked up from germline, CDR1 is SGHAT and CDR2 is FQNNGV. The CDR3 DNA reads as TGTGCCAGCAGCTTAGATGCTCTAGCGGCCTCCTACGAGCAGTACTTC. Translating it yields CASSLDALAASYEQYF.

The chain is built from TRBV30 and TRBJ1-2, with unresolved D. Germline CDR1 GTSNPN, CDR2 SVGIG (reference sequence). Deletions cut 0 bases from V and 0 bases from J, with 14 bases between. The CDR3 sequence is 16 residues long. The CDR3: CAWSVGRVLANYGYTF. The CDR3 DNA reads TGTGCCTGGAGTGTTGGCCGGGTTTTGGCTAACTATGGCTACACCTTC.

This rearrangement joins TRBV29-1 to TRBJ2-7; 7 bases align to TRBD2. Germline V CDR1 and CDR2: SQVTM, ANQGSEA. This CDR3 spans 16 amino acids. Germline trimming cut 0 bases from V and 0 bases from J; bases unmatched to any gene: 8. The CDR3 region has the DNA TGCAGCGTTGAAGATCGTTGGCGGGGGAGCTCCTACGAGCAGTACTTC. It translates to CSVEDRWRGSSYEQYF.

V usage is TRBV5-4 and J usage is TRBJ2-2, with D possibly TRBD2 on 5 matching bases. The CDR3 runs to 12 residues. Germline V CDR1 and CDR2: SGHNT, YYREEE (reference sequence). Trimming removed 3 bases from V and 6 bases from J, with 6 bases in between. For the CDR3, the DNA is TGTGCCAGCAGCTCGGGGTCCGGGGAGCTGTTTTTT. Translated: CASSSGSGELFF.

The chain couples TRBV12-3 or TRBV12-4 to TRBJ1-1; D is possibly TRBD1 (5 bases). V dropped 4 bases and J dropped 5 bases, with 11 bases sitting between them. The CDR3 is made up of 13 amino acids. The CDR3 coding sequence is TGTGCCAGCAGTTCCGGGGGATGGACTGAAGCTTTCTTT. Translation: CASSSGGWTEAFF.

V gene TRBV6-5 combines with J gene TRBJ1-4; D is possibly TRBD1 (6 bases). Germline V gene data show CDR1 as MNHEY and CDR2 as SVGAGI. Trimming took off 2 bases at V and 8 bases at J, with 15 bases between the two ends. This CDR3 comprises 15 residues. The CDR3 region has the DNA TGTGCCAGCAGTTACCAGGGACACCCATCGGAAAAACTGTTTTTT. This translates into CASSYQGHPSEKLFF.

V usage is TRBV20-1 and J usage is TRBJ2-7; TRBD2 might be the D (6 bases). Trimming took off 3 bases at V and 4 bases at J, with 16 bases between the two ends. Germline CDR1 and CDR2: DFQATT and SNEGSKA (reference sequence). The CDR3 contains 14 residues. DNA for the CDR3: TGCAGTGCTAGTCGGGGGATGGGGCAATACGAGCAGTACTTC. This translates into CSASRGMGQYEQYF.

The gene calls are TRBV29-1 and TRBJ2-1; 8 nucleotides align to TRBD1. This CDR3 spans 15 amino acids. Per germline, CDR1 SQVTM and CDR2 ANQGSEA. V shed 4 bases and J 5 bases; nucleotides not matched to a gene: 10. The CDR3 DNA follows: TGCAGCGTTGGGCAGGGACAGGTACTAAACAATGAGCAGTTCTTC. This gives the protein CSVGQGQVLNNEQFF.

This chain connects TRBV10-2 to TRBJ1-5; 10 nucleotides match TRBD1. The length of the CDR3 is 13 residues. Per the germline V gene, CDR1 is WSHSY and CDR2 is SAAADI. J was trimmed by 5 bases and V by 8 bases; bases with no gene match: 3. The CDR3, as DNA: TGCGCCAGCGCCGACAGGGGGCATCAGCCCCAGCATTTT. This sequence encodes CASADRGHQPQHF.

The chain links TRBV5-1 to TRBJ2-1, with D possibly being TRBD1 (6 bases). V was clipped by 2 bases and J by 7 bases, with 10 bases between them. Germline-derived CDR1 and CDR2 are SGHRS and YFSETQ. The CDR3 loop spans 13 amino acids. In DNA form, the CDR3 reads TGCGCCAGCAGCTTTAACAGGGAAAATGAGCAGTTCTTC. As protein: CASSFNRENEQFF.

CDR3 DNA sequence: TGTGCCAGCAGTTTCAGCGAGACCTACGAGCAGTACTTC. Translating gives CASSFSETYEQYF. This chain uses TRBV28 with TRBJ2-7; no definite D call. V lost 3 bases, J lost 2 bases, and 8 bases lay in between. Germline lookup yields CDR1 MDHEN and CDR2 SYDVKM. This CDR3 has 13 amino acids.

The V and J genes are TRBV29-1 and TRBJ1-1, with D unresolved. Per germline, CDR1 SQVTM and CDR2 ANQGSEA. Trimming left V 4 bases short and J 5 bases short, with 14 bases between. The CDR3 has 13 residues. CDR3 sequence: CSVGSSEWTEAFF. CDR3 bases: TGCAGCGTTGGGTCGTCGGAGTGGACTGAAGCTTTCTTT.

This chain joins TRBV5-6 and TRBJ1-5, with 7 nucleotides matching TRBD1. Losses at the gene ends were 4 bases for V and 2 bases for J; bases not matched to a gene: 9. CDR3 length: 16 amino acids. Germline V gives CDR1 SGHDT, CDR2 YYEEEE. CDR3 region: CASSLRQGTGNQPQHF. CDR3 sequence (DNA): TGTGCCAGCAGCCTTCGACAGGGTACGGGCAATCAGCCCCAGCATTTT.

The chain employs TRBV6-1 and TRBJ2-7, with D perhaps TRBD2 (5 bases). The CDR3 spans 11 residues. The germline V gene encodes CDR1 MNHNS and CDR2 SASEGT. Trimming cost V 3 bases and J 7 bases, with 7 bases left between them. As DNA, the CDR3 is TGTGCCAGCAGTGATACGGGGGAGCAGTACTTC. It is translated as CASSDTGEQYF.